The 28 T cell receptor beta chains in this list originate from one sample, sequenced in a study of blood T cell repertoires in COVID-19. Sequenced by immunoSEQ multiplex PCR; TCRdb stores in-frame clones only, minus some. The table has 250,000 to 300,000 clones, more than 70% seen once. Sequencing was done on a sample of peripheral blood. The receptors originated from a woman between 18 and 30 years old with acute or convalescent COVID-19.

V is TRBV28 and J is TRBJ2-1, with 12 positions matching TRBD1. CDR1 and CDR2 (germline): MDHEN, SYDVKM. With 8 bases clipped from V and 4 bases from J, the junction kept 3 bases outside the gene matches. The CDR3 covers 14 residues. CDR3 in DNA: TGTGCCAGCGGGACAGGGGGCTTATACAATGAGCAGTTCTTC. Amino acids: CASGTGGLYNEQFF.

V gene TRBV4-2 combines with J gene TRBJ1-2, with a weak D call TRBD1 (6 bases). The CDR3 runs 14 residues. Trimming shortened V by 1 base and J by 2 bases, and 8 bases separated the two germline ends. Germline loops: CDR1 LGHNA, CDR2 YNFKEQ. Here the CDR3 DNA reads TGTGCCAGCAGCCAAGCAGGGGCGAACTATGGCTACACCTTC. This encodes CASSQAGANYGYTF.

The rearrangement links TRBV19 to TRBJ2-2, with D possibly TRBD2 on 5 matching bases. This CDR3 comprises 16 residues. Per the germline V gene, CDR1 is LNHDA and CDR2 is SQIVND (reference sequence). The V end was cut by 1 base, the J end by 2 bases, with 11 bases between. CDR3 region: CASSIGGRGNTGELFF. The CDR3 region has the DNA TGTGCCAGTAGTATAGGAGGGAGAGGAAACACCGGGGAGCTGTTTTTT. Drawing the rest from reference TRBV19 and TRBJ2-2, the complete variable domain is DGGITQSPKYLFRKEGQNVTLSCEQNLNHDAMYWYRQDPGQGLRLIYYSQIVNDFQKGDIAEGYSVSREKKESFPLTVTSAQKNPTAFYLCASSIGGRGNTGELFFGEGSRLTVL.

The CDR3 nucleotides read TGTGCCAGCGGCCCGGGAGGGCGAGAGACCCAGTACTTC. This encodes CASGPGGRETQYF. V is TRBV9 and J is TRBJ2-5, with 8 bases matching TRBD2. This CDR3 is built from 13 residues. Trimming took 7 bases from V and 4 from J; bases not matched to a gene: 6. Germline-derived CDR1 and CDR2 are SGDLS and YYNGEE. Looking up the rest from reference TRBV9 and TRBJ2-5 gives the full variable domain: DSGVTQTPKHLITATGQRVTLRCSPRSGDLSVYWYQQSLDQGLQFLIQYYNGEERAKGNILERFSAQQFPDLHSELNLSSLELGDSALYFCASGPGGRETQYFGPGTRLLVL.

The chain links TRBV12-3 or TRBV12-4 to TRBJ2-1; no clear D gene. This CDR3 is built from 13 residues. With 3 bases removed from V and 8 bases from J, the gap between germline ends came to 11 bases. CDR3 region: CASSFFLDDEQFF. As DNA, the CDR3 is TGTGCCAGCAGTTTTTTCCTAGACGATGAGCAGTTCTTC.

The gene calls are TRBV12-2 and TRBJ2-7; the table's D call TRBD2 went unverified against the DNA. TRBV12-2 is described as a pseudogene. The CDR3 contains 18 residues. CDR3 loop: CASRFAGTSGSTPYEQYF. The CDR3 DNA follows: TGTGCAAGTCGCTTCGCCGGGACTAGCGGGAGTACCCCCTACGAGCAGTACTTC.

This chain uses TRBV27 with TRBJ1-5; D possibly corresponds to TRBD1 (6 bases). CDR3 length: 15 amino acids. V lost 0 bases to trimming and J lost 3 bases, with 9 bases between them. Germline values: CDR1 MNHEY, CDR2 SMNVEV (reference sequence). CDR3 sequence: CASSLSWGPNQPQHF. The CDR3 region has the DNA TGTGCCAGCAGTTTATCGTGGGGGCCCAATCAGCCCCAGCATTTT.

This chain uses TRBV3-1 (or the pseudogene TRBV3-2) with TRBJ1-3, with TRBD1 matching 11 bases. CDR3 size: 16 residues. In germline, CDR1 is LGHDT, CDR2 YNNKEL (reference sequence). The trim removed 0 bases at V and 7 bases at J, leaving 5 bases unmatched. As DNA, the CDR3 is TGTGCCAGCAGCCAAGATCTCGGGACAGGGGGTAACACCATATATTTT. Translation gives CASSQDLGTGGNTIYF.

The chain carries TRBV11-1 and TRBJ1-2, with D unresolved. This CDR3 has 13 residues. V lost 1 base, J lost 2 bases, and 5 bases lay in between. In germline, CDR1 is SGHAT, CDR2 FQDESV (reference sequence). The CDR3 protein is CASSLGQNYGYTF. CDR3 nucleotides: TGTGCCAGCAGCTTAGGGCAGAACTATGGCTACACCTTC.

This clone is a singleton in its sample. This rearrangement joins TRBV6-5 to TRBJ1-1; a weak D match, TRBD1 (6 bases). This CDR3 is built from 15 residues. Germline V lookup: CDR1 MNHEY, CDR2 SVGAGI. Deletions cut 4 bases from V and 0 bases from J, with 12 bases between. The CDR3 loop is CASSFDDRMNTEAFF. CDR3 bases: TGTGCCAGCAGTTTTGACGACAGGATGAACACTGAAGCTTTCTTT.

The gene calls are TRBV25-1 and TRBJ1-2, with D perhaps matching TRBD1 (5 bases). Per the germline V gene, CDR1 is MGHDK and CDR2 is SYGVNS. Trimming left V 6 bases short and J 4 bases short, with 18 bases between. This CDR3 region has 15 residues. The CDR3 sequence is CASSPGQEHFYGYTF. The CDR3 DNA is TGTGCCAGCAGCCCAGGGCAGGAACACTTCTATGGCTACACCTTC.

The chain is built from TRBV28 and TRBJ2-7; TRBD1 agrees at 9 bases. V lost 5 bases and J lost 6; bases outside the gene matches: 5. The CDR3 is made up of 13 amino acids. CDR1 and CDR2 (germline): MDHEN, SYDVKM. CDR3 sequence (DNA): TGTGCCAGCAGTATTTACAGGGGGCTCGAGCAGTACTTC. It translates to CASSIYRGLEQYF.

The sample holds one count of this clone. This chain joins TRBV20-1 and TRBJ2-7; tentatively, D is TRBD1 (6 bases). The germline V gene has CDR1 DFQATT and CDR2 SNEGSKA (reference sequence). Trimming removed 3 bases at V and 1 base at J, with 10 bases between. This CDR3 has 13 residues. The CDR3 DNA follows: TGCAGTGCTAGTCTCCAGGGGTCCTACGAGCAGTACTTC. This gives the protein CSASLQGSYEQYF.

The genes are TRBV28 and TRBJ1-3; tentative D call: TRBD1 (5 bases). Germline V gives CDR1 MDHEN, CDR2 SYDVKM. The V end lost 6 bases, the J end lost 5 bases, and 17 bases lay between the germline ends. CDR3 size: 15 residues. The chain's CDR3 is CASSTPRESRNTIYF. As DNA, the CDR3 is TGTGCCAGCAGCACCCCCAGGGAATCGAGAAACACCATATATTTT.

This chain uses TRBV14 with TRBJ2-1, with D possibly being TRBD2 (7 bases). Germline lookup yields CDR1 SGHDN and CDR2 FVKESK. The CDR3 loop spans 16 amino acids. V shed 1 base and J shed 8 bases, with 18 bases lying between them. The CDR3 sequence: CASSQAQVQGRDEQFF. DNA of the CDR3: TGTGCCAGCAGCCAAGCGCAGGTCCAGGGGAGGGATGAGCAGTTCTTC.

In nucleotides, the CDR3 is TGTGCCAGCAGTGGGGGCCTAGCGGGACTGCGAATCACCTACGAGCAGTACTTC. Translated: CASSGGLAGLRITYEQYF. The chain recombines TRBV2 with TRBJ2-7, with 9 bases identical to TRBD2. The CDR3 is made up of 18 amino acids. Germline values: CDR1 SNHLY, CDR2 FYNNEI. The J segment lost 2 bases and the V segment lost 4 bases, leaving 15 bases of the junction unmatched.

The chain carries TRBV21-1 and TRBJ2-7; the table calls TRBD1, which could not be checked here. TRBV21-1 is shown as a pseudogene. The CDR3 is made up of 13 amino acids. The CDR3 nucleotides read TGTGCCAGCAGCAGGGGGCGCTCCTACGAGCAGTACTTC. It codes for CASSRGRSYEQYF.

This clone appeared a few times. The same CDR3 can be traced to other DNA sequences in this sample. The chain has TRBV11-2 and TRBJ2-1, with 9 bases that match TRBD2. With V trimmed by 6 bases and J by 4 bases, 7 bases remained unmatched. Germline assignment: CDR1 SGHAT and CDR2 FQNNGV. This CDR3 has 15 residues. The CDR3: CASSSRTSAYNEQFF. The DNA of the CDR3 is TGTGCCAGCAGTTCCCGGACTAGCGCATACAATGAGCAGTTCTTC.

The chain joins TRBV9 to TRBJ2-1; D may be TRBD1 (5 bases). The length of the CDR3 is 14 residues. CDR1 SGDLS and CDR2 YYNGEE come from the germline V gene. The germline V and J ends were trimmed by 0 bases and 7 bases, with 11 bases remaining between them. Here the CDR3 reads CASSVGPGPNEQFF. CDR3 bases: TGTGCCAGCAGCGTAGGTCCAGGGCCGAATGAGCAGTTCTTC.

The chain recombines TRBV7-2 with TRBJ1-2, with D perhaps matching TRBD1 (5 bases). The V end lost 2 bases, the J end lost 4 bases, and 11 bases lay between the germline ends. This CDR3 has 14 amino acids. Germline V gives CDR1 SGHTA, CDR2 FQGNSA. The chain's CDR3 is CASSLLGGGYGYTF. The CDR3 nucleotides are TGTGCCAGCAGCTTATTGGGGGGTGGCTATGGCTACACCTTC.

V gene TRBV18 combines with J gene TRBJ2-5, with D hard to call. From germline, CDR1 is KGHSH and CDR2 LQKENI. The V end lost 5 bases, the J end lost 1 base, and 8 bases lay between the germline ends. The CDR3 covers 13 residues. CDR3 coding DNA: TGTGCCAGCTCATCCCAATTCCAAGAGACCCAGTACTTC. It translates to CASSSQFQETQYF.

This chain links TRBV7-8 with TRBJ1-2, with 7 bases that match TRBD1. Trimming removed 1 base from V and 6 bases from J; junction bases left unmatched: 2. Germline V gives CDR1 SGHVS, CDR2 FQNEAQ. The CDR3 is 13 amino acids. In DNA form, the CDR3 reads TGTGCCAGCAGCTTAGACAGGGGAAATGGCTACACCTTC. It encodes CASSLDRGNGYTF. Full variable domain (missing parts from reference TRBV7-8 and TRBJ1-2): GAGVSQSPRYKVAKRGQDVALRCDPISGHVSLFWYQQALGQGPEFLTYFQNEAQLDKSGLPSDRFFAERPEGSVSTLKIQRTQQEDSAVYLCASSLDRGNGYTFGSGTRLTVV.

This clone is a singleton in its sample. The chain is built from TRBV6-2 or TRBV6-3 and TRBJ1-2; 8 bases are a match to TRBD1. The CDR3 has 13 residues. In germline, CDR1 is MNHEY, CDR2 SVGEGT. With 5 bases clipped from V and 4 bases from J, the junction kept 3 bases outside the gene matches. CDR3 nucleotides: TGTGCCAGCAGTCCGACAGGGGTCTATGGCTACACCTTC. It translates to CASSPTGVYGYTF.

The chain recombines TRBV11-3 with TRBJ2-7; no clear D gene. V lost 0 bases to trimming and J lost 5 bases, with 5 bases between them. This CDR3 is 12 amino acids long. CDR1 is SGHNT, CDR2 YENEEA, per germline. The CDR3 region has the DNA TGTGCCAGCAGCTTAGATTTCAACGAGCAGTACTTC. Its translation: CASSLDFNEQYF. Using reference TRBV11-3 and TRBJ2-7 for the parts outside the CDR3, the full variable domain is EAGVVQSPRYKIIEKKQPVAFWCNPISGHNTLYWYLQNLGQGPELLIRYENEEAVDDSQLPKDRFSAERLKGVDSTLKIQPAELGDSAVYLCASSLDFNEQYFGPGTRLTVT.

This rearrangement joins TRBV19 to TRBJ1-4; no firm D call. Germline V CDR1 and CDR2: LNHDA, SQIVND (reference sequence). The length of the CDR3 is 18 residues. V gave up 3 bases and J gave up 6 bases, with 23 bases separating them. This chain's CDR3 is CASSISIRERVSHEKLFF. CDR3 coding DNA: TGTGCCAGTAGTATTTCGATCCGGGAGAGGGTGTCCCATGAAAAACTGTTTTTT.

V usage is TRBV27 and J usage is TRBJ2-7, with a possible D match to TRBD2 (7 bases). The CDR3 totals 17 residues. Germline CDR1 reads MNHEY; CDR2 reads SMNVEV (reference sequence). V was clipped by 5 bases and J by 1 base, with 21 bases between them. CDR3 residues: CASSRGLAVPGSYEQYF. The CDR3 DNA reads TGTGCCAGCAGTCGGGGGCTAGCGGTCCCGGGGTCCTACGAGCAGTACTTC.

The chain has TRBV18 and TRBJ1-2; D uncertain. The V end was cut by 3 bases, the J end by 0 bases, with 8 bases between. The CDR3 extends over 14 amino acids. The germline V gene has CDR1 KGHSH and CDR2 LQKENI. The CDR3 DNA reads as TGTGCCAGCTCACCTTCCTTTTCTAACTATGGCTACACCTTC. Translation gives CASSPSFSNYGYTF. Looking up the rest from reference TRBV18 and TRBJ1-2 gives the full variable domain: NAGVMQNPRHLVRRRGQEARLRCSPMKGHSHVYWYRQLPEEGLKFMVYLQKENIIDESGMPKERFSAEFPKEGPSILRIQQVVRGDSAAYFCASSPSFSNYGYTFGSGTRLTVV.

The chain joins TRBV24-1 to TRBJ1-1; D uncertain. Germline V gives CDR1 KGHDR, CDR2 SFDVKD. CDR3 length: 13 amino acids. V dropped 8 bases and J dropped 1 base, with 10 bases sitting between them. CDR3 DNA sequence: TGTGCCACCATGGGAGGAGAGAACACTGAAGCTTTCTTT. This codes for CATMGGENTEAFF.